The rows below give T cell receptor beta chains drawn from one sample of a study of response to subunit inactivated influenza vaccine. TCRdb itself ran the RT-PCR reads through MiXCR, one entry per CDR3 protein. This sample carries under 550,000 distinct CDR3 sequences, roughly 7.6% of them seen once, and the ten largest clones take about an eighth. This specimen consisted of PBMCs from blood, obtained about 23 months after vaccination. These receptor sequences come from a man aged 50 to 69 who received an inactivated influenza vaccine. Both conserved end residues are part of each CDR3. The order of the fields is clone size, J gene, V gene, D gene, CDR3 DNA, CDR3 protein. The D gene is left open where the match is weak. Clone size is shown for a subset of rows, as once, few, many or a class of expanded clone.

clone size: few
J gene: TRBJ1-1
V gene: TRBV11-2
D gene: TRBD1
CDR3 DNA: TGTGCCAGCAGCTTAGATCTGTATCATCAGACAGGGTTCGTGGAAGCTTTCTTT
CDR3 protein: CASSLDLYHQTGFVEAFF

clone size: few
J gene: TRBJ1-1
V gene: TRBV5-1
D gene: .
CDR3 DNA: TGCGCCAGCAGCTTGGGAGGGCAGGGGAACACTGAAGCTTTCTTT
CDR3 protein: CASSLGGQGNTEAFF

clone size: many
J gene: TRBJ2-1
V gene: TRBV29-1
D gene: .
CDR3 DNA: TGCAGCGTAGGACCTGGGCTCAATGAGCAGTTCTTC
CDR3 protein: CSVGPGLNEQFF

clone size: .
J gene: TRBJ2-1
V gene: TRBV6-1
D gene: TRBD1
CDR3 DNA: TGTGCCAGCAGGGCGACAGGGTGGCGGAATGAGCAGTTCTTC
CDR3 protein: CASRATGWRNEQFF

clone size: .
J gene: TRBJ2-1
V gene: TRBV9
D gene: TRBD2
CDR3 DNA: TGTGCCAGCAGCGTAGAGAGCGGGAGACAGTTCTTC
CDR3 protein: CASSVESGRQFF

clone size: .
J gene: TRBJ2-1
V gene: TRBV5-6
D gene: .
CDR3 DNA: TGTGCCAGCAGCCTAGTAGCGGAGCAGTTCTTC
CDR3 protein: CASSLVAEQFF

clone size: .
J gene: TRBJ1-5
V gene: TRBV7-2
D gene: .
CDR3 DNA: TGTGCCAGCAGCTTAAGAGTCTATCAGCCCCAGCATTTT
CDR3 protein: CASSLRVYQPQHF

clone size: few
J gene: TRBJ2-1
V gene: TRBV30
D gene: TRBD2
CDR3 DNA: TGTGCCTGGAGTGTACCAGGGACTAGCCGGGAGCAGTTCTTC
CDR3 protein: CAWSVPGTSREQFF

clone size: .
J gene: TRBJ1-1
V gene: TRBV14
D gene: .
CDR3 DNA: TGTGCCAGCAGCCAAGGCCGGATTTGGGCAACTGAAGCTTTCTTT
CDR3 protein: CASSQGRIWATEAFF

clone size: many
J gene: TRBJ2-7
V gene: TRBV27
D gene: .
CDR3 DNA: TGTGCCAGCAGTCCACTTTTCTACGAGCAGTACTTC
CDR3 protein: CASSPLFYEQYF

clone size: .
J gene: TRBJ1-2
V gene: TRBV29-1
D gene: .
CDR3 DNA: TGCAGCGTTGCCGGGCTTAATGGCTACACCTTC
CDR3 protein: CSVAGLNGYTF

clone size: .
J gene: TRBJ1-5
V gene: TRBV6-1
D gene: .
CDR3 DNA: TGTGCCAGCAGGGAAACAGGCTCGGTCAATCAGCCCCAGCATTTT
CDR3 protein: CASRETGSVNQPQHF

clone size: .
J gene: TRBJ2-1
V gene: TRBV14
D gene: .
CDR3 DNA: TGTGCCAGCAGCCCCTATTTATTTAGCGGCGCAAGCTCCTACAATGAGCAGTTCTTC
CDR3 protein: CASSPYLFSGASSYNEQFF

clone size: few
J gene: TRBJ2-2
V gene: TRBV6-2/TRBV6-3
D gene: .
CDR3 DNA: TGTGCCAGCAGTTATTTCCATGGCGGGGAGCTGTTTTTT
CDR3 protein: CASSYFHGGELFF

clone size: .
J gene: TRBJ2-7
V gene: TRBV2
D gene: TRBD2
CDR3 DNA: TGTGCCAGCACCACTCGGGGGGGCGGCGAGCAGTACTTC
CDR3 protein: CASTTRGGGEQYF

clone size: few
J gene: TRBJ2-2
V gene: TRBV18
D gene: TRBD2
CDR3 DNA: TGTGCCAGCTCACCCACCGCGGGGGGACCGAACACCGGGGAGCTGTTTTTT
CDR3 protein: CASSPTAGGPNTGELFF

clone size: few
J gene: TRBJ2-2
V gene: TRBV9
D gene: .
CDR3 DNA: TGTGCCAGCAGCGGGGAAGGCTGGAACGGGGAGCTGTTTTTT
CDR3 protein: CASSGEGWNGELFF

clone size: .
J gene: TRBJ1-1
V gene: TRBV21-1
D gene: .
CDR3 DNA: TGTGCCAGCAGCAAAGTTTCCCGGGACAGGGTAACGAACACTGAAGCTTTCTTT
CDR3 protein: CASSKVSRDRVTNTEAFF

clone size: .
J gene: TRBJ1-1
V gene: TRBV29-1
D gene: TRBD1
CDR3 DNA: TGCAGCTTACTCAACCCGGGACAGGAGACAACTGAAGCTTTCTTT
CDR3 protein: CSLLNPGQETTEAFF

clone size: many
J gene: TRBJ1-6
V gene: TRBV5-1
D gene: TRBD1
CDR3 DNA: TGCGCCAGCAGCTCGACAGGGGCCAATTCACCCCTCCACTTT
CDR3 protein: CASSSTGANSPLHF

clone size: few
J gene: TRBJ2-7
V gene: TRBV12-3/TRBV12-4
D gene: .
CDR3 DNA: TGTGCCAGCAGTTGGTCGCAGGGCTACCACGAGCAGTACTTC
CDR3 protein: CASSWSQGYHEQYF

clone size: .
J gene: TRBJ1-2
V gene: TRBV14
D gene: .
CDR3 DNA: TGTGCCAGCAGAAAAAGCGGGCAGGGAGATGGCTACACCTTC
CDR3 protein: CASRKSGQGDGYTF

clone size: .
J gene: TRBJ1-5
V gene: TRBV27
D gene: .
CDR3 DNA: TGTGCCAGCAGTTTATCTGGGACGCTTAATCAGCCCCAGCATTTT
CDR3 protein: CASSLSGTLNQPQHF

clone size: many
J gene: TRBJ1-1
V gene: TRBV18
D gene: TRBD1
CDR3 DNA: TGTGCCAGCTCCCCGGGACAGGTGAACACTGAAGCTTTCTTT
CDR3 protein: CASSPGQVNTEAFF

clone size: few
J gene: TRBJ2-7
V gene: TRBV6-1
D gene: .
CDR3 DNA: TGTGCCAGCACAATAGGGGGGGCAGGGATAAGCGAGCAGTACTTC
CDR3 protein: CASTIGGAGISEQYF

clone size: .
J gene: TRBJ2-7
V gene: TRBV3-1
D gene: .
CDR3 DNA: TGTGCCAGCAGCCAAGATCGAGGAGGGAAGAACGAGCAGTACTTC
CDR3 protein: CASSQDRGGKNEQYF

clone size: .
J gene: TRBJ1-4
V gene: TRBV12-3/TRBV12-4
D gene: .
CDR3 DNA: TGTGCCTCGGGAGGAACAACTAATGAAAAACTGTTTTTT
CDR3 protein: CASGGTTNEKLFF

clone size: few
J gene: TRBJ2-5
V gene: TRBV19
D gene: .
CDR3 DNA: TGTGCCAGTAGTAAGCGGGACCAAGAGACCCAGTACTTC
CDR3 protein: CASSKRDQETQYF

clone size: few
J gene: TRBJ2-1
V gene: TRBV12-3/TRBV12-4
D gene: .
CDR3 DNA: TGTGCCAGCAGTTGGCCTGAGGCGGGGGCCCCGAATGAGCAGTTCTTC
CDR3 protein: CASSWPEAGAPNEQFF

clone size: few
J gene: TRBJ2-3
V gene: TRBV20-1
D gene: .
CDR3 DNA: TGCAGTGCGACACGGCCCAGCGGGAGCACAGATACGCAGTATTTT
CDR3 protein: CSATRPSGSTDTQYF

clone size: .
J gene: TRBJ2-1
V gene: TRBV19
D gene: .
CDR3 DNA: TGTGCCAGTAGTAACGACAATGAGCAGTTCTTC
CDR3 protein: CASSNDNEQFF

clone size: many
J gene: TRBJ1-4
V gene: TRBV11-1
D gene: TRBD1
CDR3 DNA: TGTGCCAGCAGCTTAGGGACAGGGGGTTTCGCAACTAATGAAAAACTGTTTTTT
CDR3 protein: CASSLGTGGFATNEKLFF

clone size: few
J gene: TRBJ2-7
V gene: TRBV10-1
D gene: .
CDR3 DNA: TGCGCCAGCAGTGAGTCTGGGGCCTACGAGCAGTACTTC
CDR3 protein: CASSESGAYEQYF

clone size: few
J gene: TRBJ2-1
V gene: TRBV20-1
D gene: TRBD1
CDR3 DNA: TGCAGTGCTAGAGATTTCGGACAGGGCTTGGTTCATGAGCAGTTCTTC
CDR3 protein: CSARDFGQGLVHEQFF

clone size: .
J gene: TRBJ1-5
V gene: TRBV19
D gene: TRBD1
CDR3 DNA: TGTGCCAGTAGTATCCGGGACAGAAGCAATCAGCCCCAGCATTTT
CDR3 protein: CASSIRDRSNQPQHF

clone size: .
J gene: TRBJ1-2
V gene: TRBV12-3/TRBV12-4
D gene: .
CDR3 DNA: TGTGCCAGCAGTTTAGGCCGAAATGGCTACACCTTC
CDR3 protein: CASSLGRNGYTF

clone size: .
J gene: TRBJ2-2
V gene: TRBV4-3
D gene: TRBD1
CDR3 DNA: TGCGCCAGCAGCCAAGATAGGAAGGGACAGCCGAACACCGGGGAGCTGTTTTTT
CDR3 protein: CASSQDRKGQPNTGELFF

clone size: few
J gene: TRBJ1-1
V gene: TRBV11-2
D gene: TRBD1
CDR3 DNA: TGTGCCAGCAGCTCCTACAGGGGGCAGGCTTTCTTT
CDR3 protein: CASSSYRGQAFF

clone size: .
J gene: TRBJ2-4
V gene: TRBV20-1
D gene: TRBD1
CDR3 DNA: TGCAGTGCTATCAGGGGGCGGACCAAAAACATTCAGTACTTC
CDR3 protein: CSAIRGRTKNIQYF

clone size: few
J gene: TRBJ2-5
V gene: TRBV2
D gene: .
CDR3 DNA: TGTGCCAGCAGCCAGAGAAGGAAGACCCAGTACTTC
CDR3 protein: CASSQRRKTQYF

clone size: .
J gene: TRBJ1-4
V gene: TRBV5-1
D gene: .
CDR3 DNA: TGCGCCAGCAGCGACGACAGGACTAATGAAAAACTGTTTTTT
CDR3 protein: CASSDDRTNEKLFF

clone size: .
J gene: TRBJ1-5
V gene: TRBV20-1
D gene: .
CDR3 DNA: TGCAGTGCTACCCCAGGACGGGGCAATCAGCCCCAGCATTTT
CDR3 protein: CSATPGRGNQPQHF

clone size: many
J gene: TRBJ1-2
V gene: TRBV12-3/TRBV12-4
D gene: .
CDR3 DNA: TGTGCCAGCAGTTTTGCCCCTCTAGGAGGCTACACCTTC
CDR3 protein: CASSFAPLGGYTF

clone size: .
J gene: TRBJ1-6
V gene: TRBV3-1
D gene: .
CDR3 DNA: TGTGCCAGCAGCAAGCAGGTGACTAGGGACGGAACTTCACCCCTCCACTTT
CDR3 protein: CASSKQVTRDGTSPLHF

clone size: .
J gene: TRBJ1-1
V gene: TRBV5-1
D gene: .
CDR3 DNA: TGCGCCAGCAGCTTGGCGGGGGGGCGGTCGTCCACTGAAGCTTTCTTT
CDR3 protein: CASSLAGGRSSTEAFF

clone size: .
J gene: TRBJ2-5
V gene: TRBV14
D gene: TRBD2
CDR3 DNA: TGTGCCAGCAGCCAAGTTCCAGCGGGGAGAAAAGCGACCCAGTACTTC
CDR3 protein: CASSQVPAGRKATQYF

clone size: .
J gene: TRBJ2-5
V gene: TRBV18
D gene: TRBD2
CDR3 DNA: TGTGCCAGCTCGAGACTAGCGGTACAAGAGACCCAGTACTTC
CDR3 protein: CASSRLAVQETQYF

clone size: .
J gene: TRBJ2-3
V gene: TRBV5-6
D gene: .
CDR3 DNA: TGTGCCAGCAGCCCCGGGTGGGATACGCAGTATTTT
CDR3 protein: CASSPGWDTQYF

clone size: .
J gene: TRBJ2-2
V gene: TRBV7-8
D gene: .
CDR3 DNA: TGTGCCAGCAGACTTGGGCCGGGGCGCGGGGAGCTGTTTTTT
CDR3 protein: CASRLGPGRGELFF

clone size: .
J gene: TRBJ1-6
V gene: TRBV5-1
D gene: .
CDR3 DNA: TGCGCCAGCAGCTTGGGAGGGGCGATCTATAATTCACCCCTCCACTTT
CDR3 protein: CASSLGGAIYNSPLHF

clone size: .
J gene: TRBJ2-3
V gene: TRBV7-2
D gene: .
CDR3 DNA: TGTGCCAGCAGCCCGAACTTGAGGGGGGGAGGAGATACGCAGTATTTT
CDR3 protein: CASSPNLRGGGDTQYF

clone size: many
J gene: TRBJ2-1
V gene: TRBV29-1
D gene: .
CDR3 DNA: TGCAGCGTTGAAGGGCGGATGGGTGAGCAGTTCTTC
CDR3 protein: CSVEGRMGEQFF

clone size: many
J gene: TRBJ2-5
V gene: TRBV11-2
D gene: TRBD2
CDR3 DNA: TGTGCCAGCAGCTTAATGGGACTAGCGGGCCAAGAGACCCAGTACTTC
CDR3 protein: CASSLMGLAGQETQYF